What follows is one T cell receptor beta chain and its context. No antigen is known for it. Trimming removed 7 bases from V and 3 bases from J, with 9 bases in between. Per the germline V gene, CDR1 is SNHLY and CDR2 is FYNNEI. CDR3 length: 13 amino acids. Treatment: about 20 received Ad26.COV2.S at low or high dose, single or two shots; 5 received placebo; per-sample allocation not given. After the first vaccine or placebo injection, samples were drawn on day 63. An Ad26 vector was used to express Wuhan-strain SARS-CoV-2 spike as the vaccine. Produced via immunoSEQ multiplex PCR; TCRdb's table is partial and in-frame only. The repertoire holds roughly 700,000 clones, with more than 70% as singletons. This sample was taken from a study of Ad26.COV2.S vaccination and SARS-CoV-2 variants. Broader study findings: Analyses that measured TCR breadth and depth may have underestimated total T cell responses.

The chain recombines TRBV2 with TRBJ2-2; no clear D. Sequencing was performed on peripheral blood, taken in a trial of Ad26.COV2.S vaccine versus placebo. The receptor was derived from a person aged 18-65 years who received the Ad26.COV2.S COVID-19 vaccine or a placebo. The CDR3 sequence: CASKQLYTGELFF. In nucleotides, the CDR3 is TGTGCCAGCAAACAGCTTTACACCGGGGAGCTGTTTTTT.